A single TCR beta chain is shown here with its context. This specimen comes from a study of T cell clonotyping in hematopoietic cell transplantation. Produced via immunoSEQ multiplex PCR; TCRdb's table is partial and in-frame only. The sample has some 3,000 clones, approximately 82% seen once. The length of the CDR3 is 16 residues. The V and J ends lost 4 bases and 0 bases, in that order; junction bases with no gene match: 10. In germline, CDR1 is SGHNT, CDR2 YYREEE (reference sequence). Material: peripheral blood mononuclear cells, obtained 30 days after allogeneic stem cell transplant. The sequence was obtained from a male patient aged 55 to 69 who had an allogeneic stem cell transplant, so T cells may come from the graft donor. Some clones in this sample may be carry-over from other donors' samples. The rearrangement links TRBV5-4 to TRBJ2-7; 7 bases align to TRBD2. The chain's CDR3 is CASSRVGAGSSYEQYF. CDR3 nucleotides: TGTGCCAGCAGCCGGGTGGGAGCGGGAAGCTCCTACGAGCAGTACTTC.